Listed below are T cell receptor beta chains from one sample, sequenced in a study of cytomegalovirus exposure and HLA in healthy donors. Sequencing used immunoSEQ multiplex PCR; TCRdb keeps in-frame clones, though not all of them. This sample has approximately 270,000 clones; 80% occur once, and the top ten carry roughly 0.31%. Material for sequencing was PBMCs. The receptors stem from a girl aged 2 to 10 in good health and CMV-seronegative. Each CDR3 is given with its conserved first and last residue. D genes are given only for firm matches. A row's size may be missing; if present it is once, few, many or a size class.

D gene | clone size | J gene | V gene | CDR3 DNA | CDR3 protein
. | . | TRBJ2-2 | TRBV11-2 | TGTGCCAGCAGCTTAGACCGGGGGGAGCTGTTTTTT | CASSLDRGELFF
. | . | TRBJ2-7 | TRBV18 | TGTGCCAGCTCACCGCTACAGACAGGAGTCTACGAGCAGTACTTC | CASSPLQTGVYEQYF
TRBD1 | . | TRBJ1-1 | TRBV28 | TGTGCCAGCAGTCTCCGGGACAGGGTGAGGACTGAAGCTTTCTTT | CASSLRDRVRTEAFF
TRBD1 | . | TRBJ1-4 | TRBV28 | TGTGCCAGCAGCCGAGGACAGGCAACTAATGAAAAACTGTTTTTT | CASSRGQATNEKLFF
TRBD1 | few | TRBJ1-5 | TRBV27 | TGTGCCAGCAGTGCTGGGACAGGGGCCTTCAGTTTATGGCCCCAGCATTTT | CASSAGTGAFSLWPQHF
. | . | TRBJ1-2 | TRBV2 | TGTGCCAGCAGTCAGGGTTCTGATGGCTACACCTTC | CASSQGSDGYTF
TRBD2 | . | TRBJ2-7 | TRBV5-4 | TGTGCCAGCAGCTTGGCTAGCGGGGCCTACGAGCAGTACTTC | CASSLASGAYEQYF
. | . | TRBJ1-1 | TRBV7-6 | TGTGCCAGCAGCGGTTTGGGGGGAAACACTGAAGCTTTCTTT | CASSGLGGNTEAFF
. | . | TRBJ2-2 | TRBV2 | TGTGCCAGCATCTTAAGCAGGGACTCGGGGGAGCTGTTTTTT | CASILSRDSGELFF
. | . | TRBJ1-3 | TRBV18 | TGTGCCAGCTCAAATGAAGCCAACTCTGGAAACACCATATATTTT | CASSNEANSGNTIYF
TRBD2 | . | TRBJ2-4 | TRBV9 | TGTGCCAGCGCCCCGGGACTAGAGCGCTATTTAGCCAAAAACATTCAGTACTTC | CASAPGLERYLAKNIQYF
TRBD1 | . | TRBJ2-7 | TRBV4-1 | TGCGCCAGCAGCCAAGGACAGGGGGCTTACGAGCAGTACTTC | CASSQGQGAYEQYF
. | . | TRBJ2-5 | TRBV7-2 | TGTGCCAGCAGCTTCTTAGCGGTCCGGGAGACCCAGTACTTC | CASSFLAVRETQYF
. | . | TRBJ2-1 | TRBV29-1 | TGCAGCGTTGAAGATCCCGTTCGGCAGGGGTATTACAATGAGCAGTTCTTC | CSVEDPVRQGYYNEQFF
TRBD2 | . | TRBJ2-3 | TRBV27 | TGTGCCAGCAGTTTATTCAGAGTAGGGCTAGCGGACACAGATACGCAGTATTTT | CASSLFRVGLADTDTQYF
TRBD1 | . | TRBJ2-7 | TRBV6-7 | TGTGCCAGCAGCCAGGACAGGGGCGAGCAGTACTTC | CASSQDRGEQYF
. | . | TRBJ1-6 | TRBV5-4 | TGTGCCAGCAGCTTCGGGGGGAGTTCAGGTTCACCCCTCCACTTT | CASSFGGSSGSPLHF